The TCR beta chain described here comes from a study of blood T cell repertoires in COVID-19. Study context: From T cells, B-cell-depleted T cells, or PBMCs came the material, which was cDNA or gDNA.

The germline CDR1 and CDR2 sequences are KGHSH and LQKENI. The CDR3 contains 14 residues. V lost 5 bases to trimming and J lost 2 bases, with 12 bases between them. The table lists this clone with a few counts. In the study's own analysis: Using reference gene primer amplification, nucleated cell counts were estimated. TCRdb's copy holds only in-frame clones and misses some; the assay was immunoSEQ multiplex PCR. That table is the source of V, J and clone size, and D and trimming were worked out from the DNA. The sample lists approximately 120,000 clones, over 75% occurring once. The sequence derives from a woman aged 45-65 years with acute or convalescent COVID-19. V gene TRBV18 combines with J gene TRBJ1-2; tentative D call: TRBD1 (6 bases). Sequences were obtained from peripheral blood. CDR3 DNA sequence: TGTGCCAGCTCAGAGTTAACAGGGAACTATGGCTACACCTTC. Translation gives CASSELTGNYGYTF.